This T cell receptor (beta chain) originates from a study of T cells in Graves' hyperthyroidism and ophthalmopathy. General study points: Clonotypes that were expanded in thyroid above 0.001 mostly appeared in blood too.

RNA transcripts gave rise to amplified TCR beta CDR3 regions. Initially, a first-round RT-PCR of the TCR CDR3 employed the HTBI primer set. TCRdb reprocessed the multiplex PCR reads via MiXCR and lists one record per CDR3 protein. Found here are roughly 520,000 distinct CDR3 sequences, approximately 25% of them singletons; the top ten hold about 11%. V was shortened by 2 bases and J by 5 bases, with 12 bases between the two germline ends. CDR1 is MNHEY, CDR2 SMNVEV, per germline (reference sequence). There are 14 residues in the CDR3. This clonotype was observed at least ten times. Its antigen is not known.

The TCR originated in a woman aged 30 to 39 with Graves' ophthalmopathy. Sequences were obtained from blood. The chain has TRBV27 and TRBJ1-2; the D gene is possibly TRBD1 (5 bases). The CDR3 nucleotides read TGTGCCAGCAGTTTAAGGGACGGGGGTTATGGCTACACCTTC. The encoded protein is CASSLRDGGYGYTF.